This passage covers 12 T cell receptor beta chains from one sample sequenced in a study of CD8 T cells in ankylosing spondylitis. Notes on the study in general: Ankylosing spondylitis blood appeared to be characterized by a TCR beta motif of several highly homologous variants.

MiXCR, run by TCRdb on the 5' RACE reads, gives a single entry per CDR3 protein. The sample holds fewer than 750,000 distinct CDR3 sequences, over 15% seen once. These TCRs are of unknown antigen specificity. The sample comprised blood, either unsorted or a sorted T cell fraction (not recorded which). These TCRs come from a male donor with ankylosing spondylitis.

This clonotype showed up just a few times. The chain combines TRBV4-1 with TRBJ2-7; TRBD2 aligns across 8 bases. The V and J ends lost 1 base and 2 bases, in that order; junction bases with no gene match: 7. The CDR3 covers 16 residues. Germline V lookup: CDR1 MGHRA, CDR2 YSYEKL. CDR3 nucleotides: TGCGCCAGCAGCCAAGGCATCGGCGGGAGGACCTACGAGCAGTACTTC. Protein product: CASSQGIGGRTYEQYF.

This clonotype was counted a few times. DNA for the CDR3: TGTGCCAGCAGCTTAGAAAATCTAGCGGCAGATACGCAGTATTTT. It yields the protein CASSLENLAADTQYF. This sequence joins TRBV7-2 and TRBJ2-3; 7 bases match TRBD2. V trimming: 1 base; J trimming: 4 bases; junction bases outside the gene matches: 5. CDR1 SGHTA and CDR2 FQGNSA come from the germline V gene. The CDR3 length is 15 residues. The full variable domain, its missing parts supplied by reference TRBV7-2 and TRBJ2-3, is GAGVSQSPSNKVTEKGKDVELRCDPISGHTALYWYRQSLGQGLEFLIYFQGNSAPDKSGLPSDRFSAERTGGSVSTLTIQRTQQEDSAVYLCASSLENLAADTQYFGPGTRLTVL.

This clonotype was counted only a few times. V is TRBV12-3 or TRBV12-4 and J is TRBJ2-7; 7 bases agree with TRBD1. The CDR3 totals 14 residues. J gave up 3 bases and V 7 bases, and 9 bases lay outside the gene matches. CDR3 bases: TGTGCCAGCACCGCCGGGACAGAGGACTACGAGCAGTACTTC. Amino acids: CASTAGTEDYEQYF.

The chain is built from TRBV11-2 and TRBJ2-1; 8 bases fit TRBD2. J lost 9 bases, V lost 1 base, and 11 bases had no gene match. Germline V gene sequence: CDR1 SGHAT, CDR2 FQNNGV. The length of the CDR3 is 16 residues. CDR3 bases: TGTGCCAGCAGCTTAGGTCCGGGACTAGGGGAGGGTGAGCAGTTCTTC. It specifies CASSLGPGLGEGEQFF.

This clonotype has at least ten counts. The rearrangement links TRBV20-1 to TRBJ1-6; 7 bases line up with TRBD1. Trimming took 7 bases from V and 9 from J; bases not matched to a gene: 18. The CDR3 runs to 16 residues. Germline lookup yields CDR1 DFQATT and CDR2 SNEGSKA (reference sequence). The DNA of the CDR3 is TGCAGTGTTCACCGAAACTCCGACAGGGCGAGTTCACCCCTCCACTTT. It specifies CSVHRNSDRASSPLHF.

This chain uses TRBV20-1 with TRBJ2-7; D gene unclear. The CDR3 covers 12 residues. Per germline, CDR1 DFQATT and CDR2 SNEGSKA (reference sequence). Deletions cut 0 bases from V and 7 bases from J, with 10 bases between. DNA for the CDR3: TGCAGTGCTAGAGATTTGGTTTTGGAGCAGTACTTC. Translation: CSARDLVLEQYF.

The J gene is TRBJ2-7, the V gene TRBV3-1, with 9 bases lining up with TRBD1. The CDR3 extends over 16 amino acids. Germline V gene data show CDR1 as LGHDT and CDR2 as YNNKEL (reference sequence). J lost 2 bases, V lost 4 bases, and 9 bases had no gene match. This CDR3 reads CASSPHRDRVAYEQYF. Here the CDR3 DNA reads TGTGCCAGCAGCCCTCACCGGGACAGGGTGGCCTACGAGCAGTACTTC.

Details on this clonotype: Its ends do not fully match the called genes, so a read error is possible. The chain employs TRBV3-1 and TRBJ2-2; 11 nucleotides agree with TRBD2. Germline values: CDR1 LGHDT, CDR2 YNNKEL (reference sequence). The CDR3 is 15 amino acids. CDR3 nucleotide sequence: TGTGCCTGCAGCGAGGGGACTAGCGGTGCCGGGGAGCTGTTTTTT. The encoded protein is CACSEGTSGAGELFF.

J is TRBJ1-4 and V is TRBV30, with 8 bases aligning to TRBD1. Per germline, CDR1 GTSNPN and CDR2 SVGIG (reference sequence). This CDR3 spans 13 amino acids. The V gene end was trimmed by 5 bases and the J gene end by 6 bases; junction bases not matched to a gene: 5. The CDR3, as DNA: TGTGCCTGGCAGACAGGGGCTTATGAAAAACTGTTTTTT. This gives the protein CAWQTGAYEKLFF.

The chain has TRBV27 and TRBJ2-7; 7 bases are a match to TRBD2. CDR1 MNHEY and CDR2 SMNVEV come from the germline V gene (reference sequence). V shed 3 bases and J 2 bases; nucleotides not matched to a gene: 4. The CDR3 is made up of 14 amino acids. The DNA of the CDR3 is TGTGCCAGCAGTTTCACCCGGGGGGCCTACGAGCAGTACTTC. Protein: CASSFTRGAYEQYF.

The V call is TRBV5-1, the J call TRBJ2-3; D perhaps matches TRBD1 (6 bases). The length of the CDR3 is 14 residues. From germline, CDR1 is SGHRS and CDR2 YFSETQ. V was pared by 4 bases and J by 2 bases, with 11 bases between. The CDR3 sequence is CASSQDSSTDTQYF. The DNA of the CDR3 is TGCGCCAGCAGCCAGGACAGCTCCACAGATACGCAGTATTTT.

This clonotype has at least ten counts. The chain combines TRBV15 with TRBJ1-1; perhaps TRBD1 as D (5 bases). Deletions cut 2 bases from V and 9 bases from J, with 16 bases between. CDR3 length: 14 amino acids. Germline V gives CDR1 LNHNV, CDR2 YYDKDF (reference sequence). The CDR3 sequence is CATSRYRDAGQAFF. CDR3 bases: TGTGCCACCAGCAGATACCGGGACGCGGGACAAGCTTTCTTT.